This is a list of T cell receptor beta chains from one sample in a study of CD8+ T cells in alopecia areata. The assay was immunoSEQ multiplex PCR, and TCRdb's table has in-frame clones only and misses some. The sample records 15,000 to 20,000 clones, around 66% being singletons. Material: skin, obtained at week 0. The receptors stem from a human donor with alopecia areata. CDR3s include the opening cysteine and the closing phenylalanine or tryptophan. D genes are given only for firm matches. Size is omitted from some rows. Given values are once, few, many or a class for expanded clones.

>TRBV6-6|-|TRBJ2-7|-
CASSFRTPPHEQYF
TGTGCCAGCAGTTTCCGGACGCCCCCCCACGAGCAGTACTTC
>TRBV4-2|-|TRBJ1-1|-
CASSQPAGQNTEAFF
TGTGCCAGCAGCCAACCCGCTGGACAGAACACTGAAGCTTTCTTT
>TRBV4-1|medium-sized|TRBJ2-1|TRBD2
CASSQDIRTSQVNEQFF
TGCGCCAGCAGCCAAGATATAAGGACTAGCCAGGTGAATGAGCAGTTCTTC
>TRBV5-7|-|TRBJ1-5|-
CASSLQGTNQPQHF
TGTGCCAGCAGCTTACAGGGTACCAATCAGCCCCAGCATTTT
>TRBV7-9|-|TRBJ1-2|TRBD1
CASSLDPGTGLYYGYTF
TGTGCCAGCAGCTTAGACCCCGGGACAGGTCTCTACTATGGCTACACCTTC
>TRBV2|-|TRBJ2-3|TRBD2
CASSYWTSGGAPAPDTQYF
TGTGCCAGCAGTTACTGGACTAGCGGGGGGGCCCCAGCCCCAGATACGCAGTATTTT
>TRBV6-6|-|TRBJ2-3|-
CASSFRAGPPDTQYF
TGTGCCAGCAGTTTCCGGGCGGGGCCCCCAGATACGCAGTATTTT
>TRBV6-5|-|TRBJ2-7|-
CASSYRGSYEQYF
TGTGCCAGCAGTTACAGGGGCTCCTACGAGCAGTACTTC
>TRBV29-1|-|TRBJ1-2|-
CSVAPGLGVSGYTF
TGCAGCGTTGCCCCAGGATTAGGCGTCTCTGGCTACACCTTC
>TRBV7-2|-|TRBJ2-1|-
CASSLYDLAYNEQFF
TGTGCCAGCAGCCTATATGACTTAGCCTACAATGAGCAGTTCTTC
>TRBV10-2|-|TRBJ2-6|-
CASRDSRSSGANVLTF
TGCGCCAGCAGAGACAGTAGATCCTCTGGGGCCAACGTCCTGACTTTC
>TRBV9|-|TRBJ1-1|TRBD1
CASSPWDRTMNTEAFF
TGTGCCAGCAGCCCTTGGGACAGAACCATGAACACTGAAGCTTTCTTT
>TRBV7-2|-|TRBJ1-6|-
CASSRQVDLHF
TGTGCCAGCAGTCGACAGGTCGACCTCCACTTT
>TRBV5-1|-|TRBJ1-1|-
CASSLAGMNTEAFF
TGCGCCAGCAGCTTGGCAGGCATGAACACTGAAGCTTTCTTT
>TRBV7-8|-|TRBJ2-7|TRBD1
CASSFGTAYEQYF
TGTGCCAGCAGCTTCGGGACAGCATACGAGCAGTACTTC
>TRBV7-9|-|TRBJ2-1|TRBD1
CASQGQGNNEQFF
TGTGCCAGTCAAGGACAGGGGAATAATGAGCAGTTCTTC
>TRBV4-3|-|TRBJ2-1|-
CASSQLGGGGRNEQFF
TGCGCCAGCAGCCAACTAGGGGGCGGGGGGAGAAATGAGCAGTTCTTC
>TRBV2|-|TRBJ2-7|-
CASRDISSYEQYF
TGTGCCAGCAGGGACATTAGCTCCTACGAGCAGTACTTC
>TRBV2|few|TRBJ2-7|TRBD1
CASRMGTGSRWYF
TGTGCCAGCCGTATGGGGACAGGCTCCCGGTGGTACTTC
>TRBV9|-|TRBJ2-2|TRBD2
CASARGGGDTGELFF
TGTGCCAGCGCCCGCGGGGGGGGCGACACCGGGGAGCTGTTTTTT
>TRBV7-8|-|TRBJ2-7|-
CASSLGPRVHLNEQYF
TGTGCCAGCAGCTTAGGTCCCAGGGTACACTTAAACGAGCAGTACTTC
>TRBV6-6|few|TRBJ1-4|-
CASTPDLDGDEKLFF
TGTGCCAGCACCCCAGACCTGGATGGGGATGAAAAACTGTTTTTT
>TRBV2|-|TRBJ1-6|TRBD1
CASRGQVFNSPLHF
TGTGCCAGCAGGGGACAGGTCTTTAATTCACCCCTCCACTTT
>TRBV4-3|once|TRBJ1-1|-
CASSLRRNTEAFF
TGCGCCAGCAGCCTAAGACGGAACACTGAAGCTTTCTTT
>TRBV4-3|few|TRBJ2-7|TRBD2
CASSQYCGGLYEQYF
TGCGCCAGCAGCCAATATTGCGGGGGACTTTACGAGCAGTACTTC